The clone carrying this T cell receptor (beta chain) has ten or more counts. No antigen is known for it. Germline assignment: CDR1 MDHEN and CDR2 SYDVKM. The length of the CDR3 is 15 residues. J gave up 2 bases and V 3 bases, and 4 bases lay outside the gene matches. The source of the sample is a study of T cells in Graves' hyperthyroidism and ophthalmopathy. Broader study findings: Ophthalmopathy was predicted by the model a median of roughly 6 months ahead of onset. Most clonotypes that expanded in the thyroid above 0.001 also showed up in blood.

Template material for amplifying TCR beta CDR3 regions consisted of RNA transcripts. TCR CDR3 regions were first amplified by RT-PCR with HTBI primers. From the multiplex PCR reads, TCRdb called clonotypes with MiXCR, one entry per CDR3 protein. This table holds under 550,000 distinct CDR3 sequences, around 15% found once. This chain joins TRBV28 and TRBJ2-7; 10 bases are shared with TRBD1. Sequenced input: blood. This clonotype originated in a woman younger than 35 with Graves' hyperthyroidism. Here the CDR3 DNA reads TGTGCCAGCAGTTTTGGGGGGACAGGGGCCTACGAGCAGTACTTC. Translated, it gives CASSFGGTGAYEQYF.